The next 18 T cell receptor beta chains were all read from a single sample in a study of blood T cell repertoires in COVID-19 (dated by TCRdb to about 2020). The library relied on the immunoSEQ multiplex PCR assay. TCRdb re-hosts the immuneACCESS table, in-frame sequences only. Its copies lack some clones; in the studies checked, an unresolved V gene accounts for under half of them, and the cause for the rest is not known. Here the sample has around 300,000 clones; around 90% occur a single time. The ten largest clones take up over 3.5% of the sample. The sample was peripheral blood. These receptors originate from a woman aged 40 to 50 with acute or convalescent COVID-19.

V is TRBV5-5 and J is TRBJ1-2; 8 bases agree with TRBD1. V shed 4 bases, J shed 4 bases, and the junction held 9 bases outside the gene matches. In germline, CDR1 is SGHKS, CDR2 YYEKEE (reference sequence). The CDR3 is 15 residues long. CDR3 nucleotides: TGTGCCAGCAGCACCGGGACAGGAGAACGCTATGGCTACACCTTC. This sequence encodes CASSTGTGERYGYTF. Full variable domain (rest looked up from reference TRBV5-5 and TRBJ1-2): DAGVTQSPTHLIKTRGQQVTLRCSPISGHKSVSWYQQVLGQGPQFIFQYYEKEERGRGNFPDRFSARQFPNYSSELNVNALLLGDSALYLCASSTGTGERYGYTFGSGTRLTVV.

The CDR3 sequence is CASSWQGAGEPQHF. The CDR3 DNA reads as TGTGCCAGCAGCTGGCAGGGGGCTGGGGAGCCCCAGCATTTT. The chain uses TRBV5-4 and TRBJ1-5; 8 bases match TRBD1. Germline V lookup: CDR1 SGHNT, CDR2 YYREEE (reference sequence). V dropped 3 bases and J dropped 8; count of bases not matched to a gene: 7. This CDR3 has 14 residues. Full variable domain (remainder filled in from reference TRBV5-4 and TRBJ1-5): ETGVTQSPTHLIKTRGQQVTLRCSSQSGHNTVSWYQQALGQGPQFIFQYYREEENGRGNFPPRFSGLQFPNYSSELNVNALELDDSALYLCASSWQGAGEPQHFGDGTRLSIL.

The CDR3 bases are TGTGCCAGTAGTGAAGCAGGGGGCTCTGGAAACACCATATATTTT. Translated, it gives CASSEAGGSGNTIYF. The genes are TRBV19 and TRBJ1-3; 7 nucleotides align to TRBD1. Germline CDR1 LNHDA, CDR2 SQIVND (reference sequence). V lost 5 bases and J lost 0; bases outside the gene matches: 4. The CDR3 spans 15 residues.

V gene TRBV10-3 combines with J gene TRBJ1-1; 8 nucleotides match TRBD1. V gave up 7 bases and J gave up 4 bases; unmatched junction bases: 14. Germline V lookup: CDR1 ENHRY, CDR2 SYGVKD. CDR3 size: 16 residues. CDR3 DNA sequence: TGTGCCATCAAAAGCCCCGGACAGGGTCCTTTCACTGAAGCTTTCTTT. Encoded protein: CAIKSPGQGPFTEAFF.

This rearrangement joins TRBV2 to TRBJ2-4, with TRBD2 identical over 12 bases. Germline assignment: CDR1 SNHLY and CDR2 FYNNEI. This CDR3 spans 16 amino acids. The junction had 4 bases not matched to a gene; V was cut back by 4 bases and J by 3 bases. The CDR3 reads CASSGLAGEIKNIQYF. The CDR3 nucleotides are TGTGCCAGCAGTGGACTAGCGGGGGAGATCAAAAACATTCAGTACTTC. Full variable domain (rest looked up from reference TRBV2 and TRBJ2-4): EPEVTQTPSHQVTQMGQEVILRCVPISNHLYFYWYRQILGQKVEFLVSFYNNEISEKSEIFDDQFSVERPDGSNFTLKIRSTKLEDSAMYFCASSGLAGEIKNIQYFGAGTRLSVL.

This sequence joins TRBV30 and TRBJ1-2; 9 bases map to TRBD1. V lost 3 bases and J lost 7; bases outside the gene matches: 6. This CDR3 contains 13 residues. Germline V gives CDR1 GTSNPN, CDR2 SVGIG (reference sequence). CDR3 nucleotide sequence: TGTGCCTGGAGCCGGGACAGGGCAGGTGGCTACACCTTC. This sequence encodes CAWSRDRAGGYTF.

This CDR3 reads CASRSIRTGGSRDTQYF. DNA for the CDR3: TGTGCAAGTCGCTCCATACGGACAGGGGGCTCCAGGGATACGCAGTATTTT. The gene calls are TRBV12-2 and TRBJ2-3; TRBD1, the D gene given by the table, was not confirmed from the DNA. TRBV12-2 represents a pseudogene. CDR3 length equals 17 residues.

This clone occurred once. V is TRBV21-1 and J is TRBJ2-5; TRBD2 reflects the table's D call only, with no check against the DNA. TRBV21-1 is shown as a pseudogene. This CDR3 is 16 amino acids long. The CDR3 bases are TGTGCCAGCAGCAAGAGACTAGCGGGGTACCAAGAGACCCAGTACTTC. The encoded protein is CASSKRLAGYQETQYF.

The gene calls are TRBV20-1 and TRBJ2-4, with D unresolved. The CDR3 spans 11 residues. V lost 3 bases, J lost 6 bases, and 6 bases lay in between. Germline loops: CDR1 DFQATT, CDR2 SNEGSKA (reference sequence). The CDR3 coding sequence is TGCAGTGCTAGCCCCAGAAACATTCAGTACTTC. Residues: CSASPRNIQYF.

This chain joins TRBV7-9 and TRBJ1-1; the D is unclear. CDR1 SEHNR and CDR2 FQNEAQ come from the germline V gene (reference sequence). V dropped 0 bases and J dropped 7 bases, with 9 bases sitting between them. The CDR3 has 13 amino acids. CDR3 sequence (DNA): TGTGCCAGCAGCTTAGCGCGGGAGGTTGAAGCTTTCTTT. Encoded protein: CASSLAREVEAFF.

This sequence joins TRBV27 and TRBJ1-6; 8 bases are a match to TRBD1. This CDR3 has 14 residues. V was pared by 5 bases and J by 6 bases, with 3 bases of the junction left unmatched. Per germline, CDR1 MNHEY and CDR2 SMNVEV (reference sequence). DNA for the CDR3: TGTGCCAGCAGTCAGGACAGGGCTAATTCACCCCTCCACTTT. Protein: CASSQDRANSPLHF.

The DNA of the CDR3 is TGTGCCAGCAGCCATGGGACTAGCGGGGAGAGCTCCTACAATGAGCAGTTCTTC. This codes for CASSHGTSGESSYNEQFF. This chain links TRBV9 with TRBJ2-1, with TRBD2 identical over 13 bases. This CDR3 spans 18 amino acids. Trimming removed 4 bases from V and 0 bases from J; junction bases left unmatched: 7. Germline assignment: CDR1 SGDLS and CDR2 YYNGEE. Drawing the rest from reference TRBV9 and TRBJ2-1, the complete variable domain is DSGVTQTPKHLITATGQRVTLRCSPRSGDLSVYWYQQSLDQGLQFLIQYYNGEERAKGNILERFSAQQFPDLHSELNLSSLELGDSALYFCASSHGTSGESSYNEQFFGPGTRLTVL.

This clone has only one observation. The chain combines TRBV15 with TRBJ1-1; D gene uncertain. The V gene's germline CDR1 is LNHNV and CDR2 YYDKDF (reference sequence). V shed 0 bases and J shed 1 base, with 9 bases lying between them. The CDR3 totals 15 residues. This CDR3 reads CATSRDAGENTEAFF. CDR3 sequence (DNA): TGTGCCACCAGCAGAGATGCAGGTGAGAACACTGAAGCTTTCTTT.

The J gene is TRBJ2-2, the V gene TRBV11-2; no firm D call. Germline V gene sequence: CDR1 SGHAT, CDR2 FQNNGV. This CDR3 comprises 14 residues. Trimming shortened V by 3 bases and J by 0 bases, and 5 bases separated the two germline ends. The CDR3 reads CASSFLPNTGELFF. In DNA form, the CDR3 reads TGTGCCAGCAGCTTTCTCCCGAACACCGGGGAGCTGTTTTTT. Full variable domain (remainder filled in from reference TRBV11-2 and TRBJ2-2): EAGVAQSPRYKIIEKRQSVAFWCNPISGHATLYWYQQILGQGPKLLIQFQNNGVVDDSQLPKDRFSAERLKGVDSTLKIQPAKLEDSAVYLCASSFLPNTGELFFGEGSRLTVL.

The CDR3 DNA reads TGTGCCAGCACCAAAAACTCCGGCAATCAGCCCCAGCATTTT. Translating gives CASTKNSGNQPQHF. J is TRBJ1-5 and V is TRBV6-6; D gene ambiguous. The V end was cut by 7 bases, the J end by 2 bases, with 12 bases between. Germline V CDR1 and CDR2: MNHNY, SVGAGI (reference sequence). The CDR3 covers 14 residues.

This rearrangement joins TRBV5-1 to TRBJ2-5, with 7 bases aligning to TRBD1. The CDR3 is 15 amino acids. The trim removed 4 bases at V and 1 base at J, leaving 7 bases unmatched. CDR1 is SGHRS, CDR2 YFSETQ, per germline. The CDR3 bases are TGCGCCAGCAGCACGGGGACAGCTCCCCAAGAGACCCAGTACTTC. Translating gives CASSTGTAPQETQYF.

As DNA, the CDR3 is TGTGCCACCAGTGACCCCTCTGGACAGGGGCTTTACTATGGCTACACCTTC. Encoded protein: CATSDPSGQGLYYGYTF. This rearrangement joins TRBV24-1 to TRBJ1-2, with 9 bases lining up with TRBD1. The CDR3 is 17 amino acids. From germline, CDR1 is KGHDR and CDR2 SFDVKD. V dropped 4 bases and J dropped 3; count of bases not matched to a gene: 11.

V usage is TRBV12-3 or TRBV12-4 and J usage is TRBJ1-4, with D possibly being TRBD1 (5 bases). V dropped 2 bases and J dropped 8 bases, with 6 bases sitting between them. The CDR3 has 12 residues. CDR3 coding DNA: TGTGCCAGCAGTTTACAGGGAGAAAAACTGTTTTTT. Protein: CASSLQGEKLFF.